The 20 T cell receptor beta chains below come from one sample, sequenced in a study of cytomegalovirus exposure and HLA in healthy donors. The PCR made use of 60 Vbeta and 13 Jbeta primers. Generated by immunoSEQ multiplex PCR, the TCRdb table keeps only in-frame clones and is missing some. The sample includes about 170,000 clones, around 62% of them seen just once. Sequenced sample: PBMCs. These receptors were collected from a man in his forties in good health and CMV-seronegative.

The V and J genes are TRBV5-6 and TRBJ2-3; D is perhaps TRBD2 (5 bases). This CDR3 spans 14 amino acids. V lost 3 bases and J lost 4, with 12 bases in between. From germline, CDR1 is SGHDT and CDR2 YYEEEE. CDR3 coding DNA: TGTGCCAGCAGCTCGTATAGCGTCCCAGATACGCAGTATTTT. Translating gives CASSSYSVPDTQYF.

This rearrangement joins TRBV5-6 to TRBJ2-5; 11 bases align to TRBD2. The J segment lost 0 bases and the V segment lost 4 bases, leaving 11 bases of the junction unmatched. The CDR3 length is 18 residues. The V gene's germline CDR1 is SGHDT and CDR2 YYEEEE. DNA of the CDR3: TGTGCCAGCAGCCCGAGGGGGACTAGCGGAATGTACCAAGAGACCCAGTACTTC. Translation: CASSPRGTSGMYQETQYF.

CDR3 in amino acids: CAWSGLVGSGAFF. The CDR3 bases are TGTGCCTGGAGTGGATTAGTCGGGTCTGGAGCTTTCTTT. The V call is TRBV30, the J call TRBJ1-1, with D uncertain. Germline V lookup: CDR1 GTSNPN, CDR2 SVGIG (reference sequence). This CDR3 is built from 13 residues. The germline V and J ends were trimmed by 1 base and 10 bases, with 16 bases remaining between them.

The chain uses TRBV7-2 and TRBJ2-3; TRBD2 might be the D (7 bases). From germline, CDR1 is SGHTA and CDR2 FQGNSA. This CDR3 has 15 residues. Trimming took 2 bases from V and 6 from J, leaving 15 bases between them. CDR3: CASSLRGRAKDTQYF. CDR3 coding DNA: TGTGCCAGCAGCTTAAGGGGGAGGGCCAAGGATACGCAGTATTTT.

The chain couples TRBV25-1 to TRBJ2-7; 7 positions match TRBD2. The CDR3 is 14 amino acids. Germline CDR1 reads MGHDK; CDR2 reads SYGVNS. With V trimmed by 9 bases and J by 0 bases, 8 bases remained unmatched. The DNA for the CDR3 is TGTGCCAGTGGGAGGGAGGGTAACTCCTACGAGCAGTACTTC. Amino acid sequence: CASGREGNSYEQYF.

CDR3 DNA sequence: TGTGCCAGCAGTTCTCCCCGGGACAGTGGGCTTCAACAGTACTTC. It is translated as CASSSPRDSGLQQYF. The chain links TRBV27 to TRBJ2-5, with TRBD1 matching 7 bases. Per the germline V gene, CDR1 is MNHEY and CDR2 is SMNVEV (reference sequence). V was clipped by 4 bases and J by 11 bases; unmatched bases: 16. This CDR3 is built from 15 residues.

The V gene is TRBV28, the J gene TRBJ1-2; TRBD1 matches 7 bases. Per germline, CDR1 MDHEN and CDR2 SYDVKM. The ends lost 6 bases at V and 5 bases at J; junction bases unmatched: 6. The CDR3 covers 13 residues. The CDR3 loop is CASRSGTEYGYTF. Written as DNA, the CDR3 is TGTGCCAGCAGGTCCGGGACAGAGTATGGCTACACCTTC.

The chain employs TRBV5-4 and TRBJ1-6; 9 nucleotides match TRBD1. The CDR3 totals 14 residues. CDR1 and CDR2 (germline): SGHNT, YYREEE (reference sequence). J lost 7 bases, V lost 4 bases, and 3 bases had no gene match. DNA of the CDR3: TGTGCCAGCAGCCCCGGGACAGGGAATTCACCCCTCCACTTT. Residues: CASSPGTGNSPLHF.

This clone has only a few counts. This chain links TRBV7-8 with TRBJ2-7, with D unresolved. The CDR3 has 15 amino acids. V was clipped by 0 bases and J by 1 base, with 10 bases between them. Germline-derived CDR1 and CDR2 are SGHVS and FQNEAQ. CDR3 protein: CASSLADLESYEQYF. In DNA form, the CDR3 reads TGTGCCAGCAGCTTAGCCGACCTGGAGTCCTACGAGCAGTACTTC. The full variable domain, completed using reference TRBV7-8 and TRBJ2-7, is GAGVSQSPRYKVAKRGQDVALRCDPISGHVSLFWYQQALGQGPEFLTYFQNEAQLDKSGLPSDRFFAERPEGSVSTLKIQRTQQEDSAVYLCASSLADLESYEQYFGPGTRLTVT.

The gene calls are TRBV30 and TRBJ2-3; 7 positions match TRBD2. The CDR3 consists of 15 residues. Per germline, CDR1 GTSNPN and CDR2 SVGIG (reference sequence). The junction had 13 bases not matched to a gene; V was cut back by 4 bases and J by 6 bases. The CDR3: CAWTVSGRTPDTQYF. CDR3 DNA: TGTGCCTGGACCGTTAGCGGGCGAACCCCCGATACGCAGTATTTT.

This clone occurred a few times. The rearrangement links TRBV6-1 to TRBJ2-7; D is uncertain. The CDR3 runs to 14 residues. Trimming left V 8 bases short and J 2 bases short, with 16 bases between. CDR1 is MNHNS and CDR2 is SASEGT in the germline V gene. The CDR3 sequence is CASVPRDGAYEQYF. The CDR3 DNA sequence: TGTGCCAGCGTTCCCCGAGACGGAGCCTACGAGCAGTACTTC.

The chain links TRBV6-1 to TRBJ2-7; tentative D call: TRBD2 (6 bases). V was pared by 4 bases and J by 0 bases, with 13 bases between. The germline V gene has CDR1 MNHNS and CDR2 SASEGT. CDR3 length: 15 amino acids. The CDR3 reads CASSVGRISSYEQYF. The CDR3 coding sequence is TGTGCCAGCAGTGTCGGGAGAATCAGCTCCTACGAGCAGTACTTC.

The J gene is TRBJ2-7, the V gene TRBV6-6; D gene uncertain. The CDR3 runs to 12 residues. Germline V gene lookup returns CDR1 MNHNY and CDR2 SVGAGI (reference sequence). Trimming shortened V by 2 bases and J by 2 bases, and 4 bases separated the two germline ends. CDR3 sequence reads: CASSYGPYEQYF. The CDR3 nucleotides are TGTGCCAGCAGTTACGGCCCCTACGAGCAGTACTTC.

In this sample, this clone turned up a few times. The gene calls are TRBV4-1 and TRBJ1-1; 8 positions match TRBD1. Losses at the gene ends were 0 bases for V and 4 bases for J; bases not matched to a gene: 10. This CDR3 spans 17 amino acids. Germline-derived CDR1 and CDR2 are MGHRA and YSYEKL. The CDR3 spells CASSQDRGQGGGTEAFF. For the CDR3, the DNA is TGCGCCAGCAGCCAAGACCGCGGACAGGGTGGCGGCACTGAAGCTTTCTTT.

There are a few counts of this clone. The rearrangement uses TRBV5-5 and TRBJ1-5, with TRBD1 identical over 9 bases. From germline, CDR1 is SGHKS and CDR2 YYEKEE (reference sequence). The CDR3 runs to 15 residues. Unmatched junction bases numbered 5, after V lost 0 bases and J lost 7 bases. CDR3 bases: TGTGCCAGCAGCTTGGCAACAGGGGGCTGGCAGCCCCAGCATTTT. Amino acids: CASSLATGGWQPQHF. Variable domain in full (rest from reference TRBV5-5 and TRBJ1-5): DAGVTQSPTHLIKTRGQQVTLRCSPISGHKSVSWYQQVLGQGPQFIFQYYEKEERGRGNFPDRFSARQFPNYSSELNVNALLLGDSALYLCASSLATGGWQPQHFGDGTRLSIL.

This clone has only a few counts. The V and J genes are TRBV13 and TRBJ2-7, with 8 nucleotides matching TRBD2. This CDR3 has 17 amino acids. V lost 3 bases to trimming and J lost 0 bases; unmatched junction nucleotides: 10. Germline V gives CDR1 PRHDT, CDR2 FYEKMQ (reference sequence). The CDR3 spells CASSFYAGGSSSYEQYF. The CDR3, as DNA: TGTGCCAGCAGCTTTTATGCGGGAGGCTCCAGCTCCTACGAGCAGTACTTC.

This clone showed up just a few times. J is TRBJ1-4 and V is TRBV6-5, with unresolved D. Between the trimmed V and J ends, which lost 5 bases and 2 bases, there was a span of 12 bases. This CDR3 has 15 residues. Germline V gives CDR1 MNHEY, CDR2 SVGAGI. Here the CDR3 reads CASSPAGGTNEKLFF. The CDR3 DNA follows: TGTGCCAGCAGTCCGGCGGGAGGGACTAATGAAAAACTGTTTTTT.

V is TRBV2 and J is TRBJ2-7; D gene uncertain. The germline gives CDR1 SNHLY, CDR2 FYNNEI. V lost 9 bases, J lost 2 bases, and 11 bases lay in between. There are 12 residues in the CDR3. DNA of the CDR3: TGTGCCAGTCTTACAACCCCCTACGAGCAGTACTTC. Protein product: CASLTTPYEQYF.

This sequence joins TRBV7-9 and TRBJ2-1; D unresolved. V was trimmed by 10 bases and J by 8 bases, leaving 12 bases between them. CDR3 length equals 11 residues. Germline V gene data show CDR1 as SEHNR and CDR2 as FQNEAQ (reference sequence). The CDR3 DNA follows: TGTGCCACAACCATGGGCCATGAGCAGTTCTTC. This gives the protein CATTMGHEQFF.

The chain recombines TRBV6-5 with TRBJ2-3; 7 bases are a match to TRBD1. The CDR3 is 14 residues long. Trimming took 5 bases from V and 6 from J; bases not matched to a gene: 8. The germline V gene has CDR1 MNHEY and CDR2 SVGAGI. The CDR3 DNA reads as TGTGCCAGCAGTCCTTCACAGGGGATCGATACGCAGTATTTT. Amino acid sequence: CASSPSQGIDTQYF.